The text below deals with one TCR beta chain. Antigen unknown. The data derive from a study of regulatory T cells. Points from the study as a whole: In CD3G-deficient patients, conventional CD4+ T cells were enriched for hydrophobic CDR3 residues at positions 6 and 7.

From germline, CDR1 is MDHEN and CDR2 SYDVKM. This CDR3 has 14 amino acids. V trimming: 5 bases; J trimming: 3 bases; junction bases outside the gene matches: 4. Every patient with CD3G deficiency had evidence of autoimmunity. At testing, patients were 2 to 39 years old, with reduced naive and increased memory T-cell proportions. The primer mix had 52 TRBV and 13 TRBJ primers. Assay used: immunoSEQ multiplex PCR; TCRdb lists only in-frame clones, some missing. Among 30,000 to 40,000 clones listed, more than 85% were seen once. This TCR was recovered from a child aged 2-15 years with CD3G deficiency. Sequences were obtained from conventional CD4+ T cells sorted from blood. The gene calls are TRBV28 and TRBJ2-7, with TRBD1 matching 10 bases. Here the CDR3 reads CASSTGTGVYEQYF. In nucleotides, the CDR3 is TGTGCCAGCAGTACCGGGACAGGGGTCTACGAGCAGTACTTC.